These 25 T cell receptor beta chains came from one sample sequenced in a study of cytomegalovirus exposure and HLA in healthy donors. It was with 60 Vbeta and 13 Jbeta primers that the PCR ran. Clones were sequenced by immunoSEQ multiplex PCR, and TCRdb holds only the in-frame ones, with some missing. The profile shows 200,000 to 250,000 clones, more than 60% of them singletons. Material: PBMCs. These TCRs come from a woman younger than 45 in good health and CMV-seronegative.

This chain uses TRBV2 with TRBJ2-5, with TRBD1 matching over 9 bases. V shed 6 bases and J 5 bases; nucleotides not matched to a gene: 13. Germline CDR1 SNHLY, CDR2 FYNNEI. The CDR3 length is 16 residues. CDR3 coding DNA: TGTGCCAGCAGGGCTACCACAGGGGGCGCGTGGGAGACCCAGTACTTC. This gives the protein CASRATTGGAWETQYF.

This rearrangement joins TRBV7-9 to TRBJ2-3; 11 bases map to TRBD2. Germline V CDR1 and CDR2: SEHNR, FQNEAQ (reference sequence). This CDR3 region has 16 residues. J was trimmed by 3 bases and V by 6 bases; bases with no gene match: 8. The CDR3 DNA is TGTGCCAGCAGATCACTAGCGGGAGATTGGACAGATACGCAGTATTTT. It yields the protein CASRSLAGDWTDTQYF.

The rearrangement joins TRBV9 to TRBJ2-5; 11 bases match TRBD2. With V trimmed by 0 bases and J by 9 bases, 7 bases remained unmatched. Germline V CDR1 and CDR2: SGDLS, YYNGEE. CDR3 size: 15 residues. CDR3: CASSVVGLAGSPQYF. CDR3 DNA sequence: TGTGCCAGCAGCGTAGTCGGACTAGCGGGTTCGCCCCAGTACTTC.

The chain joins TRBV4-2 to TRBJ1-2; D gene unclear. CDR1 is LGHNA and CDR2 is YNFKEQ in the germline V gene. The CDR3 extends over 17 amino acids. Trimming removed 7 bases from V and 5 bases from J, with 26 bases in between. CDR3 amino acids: CASTIALSGPGDYGYTF. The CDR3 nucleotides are TGTGCCAGCACCATAGCCCTCAGCGGACCCGGGGATTATGGCTACACCTTC.

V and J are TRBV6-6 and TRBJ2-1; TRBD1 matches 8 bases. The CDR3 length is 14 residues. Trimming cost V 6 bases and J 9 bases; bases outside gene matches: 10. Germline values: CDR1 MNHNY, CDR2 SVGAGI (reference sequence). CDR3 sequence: CASRRQGARGEQFF. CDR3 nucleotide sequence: TGTGCCAGCAGGAGGCAGGGGGCGCGAGGTGAGCAGTTCTTC.

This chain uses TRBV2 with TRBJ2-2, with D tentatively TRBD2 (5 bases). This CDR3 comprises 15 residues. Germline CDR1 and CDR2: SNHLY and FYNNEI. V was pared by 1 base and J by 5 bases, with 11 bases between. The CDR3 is CASSEGPGGTGELFF. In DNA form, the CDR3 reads TGTGCCAGCAGTGAAGGCCCCGGAGGTACCGGGGAGCTGTTTTTT. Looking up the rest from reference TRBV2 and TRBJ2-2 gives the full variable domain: EPEVTQTPSHQVTQMGQEVILRCVPISNHLYFYWYRQILGQKVEFLVSFYNNEISEKSEIFDDQFSVERPDGSNFTLKIRSTKLEDSAMYFCASSEGPGGTGELFFGEGSRLTVL.

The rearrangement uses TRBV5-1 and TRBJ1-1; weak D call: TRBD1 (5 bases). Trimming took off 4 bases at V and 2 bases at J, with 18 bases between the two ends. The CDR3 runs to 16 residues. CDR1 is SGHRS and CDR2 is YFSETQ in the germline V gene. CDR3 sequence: CASSPPTGGVNTEAFF. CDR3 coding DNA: TGCGCCAGCAGCCCACCCACGGGAGGGGTCAACACTGAAGCTTTCTTT. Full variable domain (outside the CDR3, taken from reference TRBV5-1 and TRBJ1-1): KAGVTQTPRYLIKTRGQQVTLSCSPISGHRSVSWYQQTPGQGLQFLFEYFSETQRNKGNFPGRFSGRQFSNSRSEMNVSTLELGDSALYLCASSPPTGGVNTEAFFGQGTRLTVV.

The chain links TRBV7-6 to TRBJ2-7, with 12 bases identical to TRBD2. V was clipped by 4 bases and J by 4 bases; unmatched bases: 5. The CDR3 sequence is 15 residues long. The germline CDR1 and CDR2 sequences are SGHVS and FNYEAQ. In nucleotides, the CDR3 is TGTGCCAGCAGCTGGACTAGCGGGAAGGGATACGAGCAGTACTTC. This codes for CASSWTSGKGYEQYF.

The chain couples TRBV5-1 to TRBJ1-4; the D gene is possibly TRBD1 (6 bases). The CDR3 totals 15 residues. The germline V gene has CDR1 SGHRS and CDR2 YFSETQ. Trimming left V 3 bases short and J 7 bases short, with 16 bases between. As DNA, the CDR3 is TGCGCCAGCAGCTCATACAGGGTCGACGGTGAAAAACTGTTTTTT. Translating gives CASSSYRVDGEKLFF.

In nucleotides, the CDR3 is TGTGCCAGCAGCTTTCAGGGGCCCACTGAAGCTTTCTTT. This gives the protein CASSFQGPTEAFF. The chain recombines TRBV7-9 with TRBJ1-1, with a possible D match to TRBD1 (6 bases). V was trimmed by 3 bases and J by 4 bases, leaving 9 bases between them. Looked up from germline, CDR1 is SEHNR and CDR2 is FQNEAQ (reference sequence). The CDR3 totals 13 residues.

The CDR3 sequence: CASRSLAAQETQYF. The CDR3 region has the DNA TGTGCAAGTCGTTCTCTAGCGGCACAAGAGACCCAGTACTTC. This rearrangement joins TRBV12-2 to TRBJ2-5; the table's D call, TRBD2, has no DNA check behind it. TRBV12-2 is deemed a pseudogene. There are 14 residues in the CDR3.

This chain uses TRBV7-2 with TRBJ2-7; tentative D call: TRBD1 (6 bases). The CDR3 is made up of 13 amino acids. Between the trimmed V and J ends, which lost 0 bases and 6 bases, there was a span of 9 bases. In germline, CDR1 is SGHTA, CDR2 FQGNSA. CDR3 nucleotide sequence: TGTGCCAGCAGCTTAGCGAGGGGGTCCGAGCAGTACTTC. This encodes CASSLARGSEQYF.

CDR3 bases: TGTGCCAGCAGCTTAGTATCCAGGTCTGGAAACACCATATATTTT. It yields the protein CASSLVSRSGNTIYF. The chain has TRBV11-2 and TRBJ1-3, with unresolved D. The CDR3 consists of 15 residues. V was shortened by 1 base and J by 1 base, with 8 bases between the two germline ends. Germline V gives CDR1 SGHAT, CDR2 FQNNGV.

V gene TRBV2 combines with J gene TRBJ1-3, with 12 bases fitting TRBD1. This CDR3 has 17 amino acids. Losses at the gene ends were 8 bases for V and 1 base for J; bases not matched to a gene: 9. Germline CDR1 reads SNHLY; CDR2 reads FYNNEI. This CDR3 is CASDLGDRGPSGNTIYF. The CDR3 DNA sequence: TGTGCCAGCGACTTAGGGGACAGGGGGCCTTCTGGAAACACCATATATTTT.

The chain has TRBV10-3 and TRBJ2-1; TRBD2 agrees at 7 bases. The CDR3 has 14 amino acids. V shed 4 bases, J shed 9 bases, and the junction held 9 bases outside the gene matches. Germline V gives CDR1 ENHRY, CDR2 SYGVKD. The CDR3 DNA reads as TGTGCCATCAGTGGTTGGGACTATCCTGTTGAGCAGTTCTTC. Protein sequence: CAISGWDYPVEQFF.

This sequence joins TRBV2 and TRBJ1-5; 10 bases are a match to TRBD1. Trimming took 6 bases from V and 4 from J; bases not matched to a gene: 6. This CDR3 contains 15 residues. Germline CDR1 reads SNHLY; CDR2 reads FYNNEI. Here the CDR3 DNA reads TGTGCCAGCAGAGCCGACAGGGGGCCTAATCAGCCCCAGCATTTT. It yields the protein CASRADRGPNQPQHF.

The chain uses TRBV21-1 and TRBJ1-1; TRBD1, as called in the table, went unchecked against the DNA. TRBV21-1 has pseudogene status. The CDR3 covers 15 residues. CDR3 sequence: CASSGKQGANTEAFF. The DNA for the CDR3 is TGTGCCAGCAGCGGAAAACAGGGTGCAAACACTGAAGCTTTCTTT.

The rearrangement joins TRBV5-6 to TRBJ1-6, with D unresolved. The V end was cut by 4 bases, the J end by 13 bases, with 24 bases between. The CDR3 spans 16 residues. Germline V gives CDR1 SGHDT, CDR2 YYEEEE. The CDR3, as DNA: TGTGCCAGCAGCCCCAGACAATACAATACAATTCACCCCCTCCACTTT. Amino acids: CASSPRQYNTIHPLHF.

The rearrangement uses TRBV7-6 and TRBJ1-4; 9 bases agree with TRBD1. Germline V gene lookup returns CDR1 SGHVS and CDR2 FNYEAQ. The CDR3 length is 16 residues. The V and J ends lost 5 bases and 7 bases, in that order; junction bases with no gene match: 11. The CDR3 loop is CASSPQGAEGSEKLFF. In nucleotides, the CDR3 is TGTGCCAGCAGCCCACAGGGGGCGGAGGGGTCTGAAAAACTGTTTTTT.

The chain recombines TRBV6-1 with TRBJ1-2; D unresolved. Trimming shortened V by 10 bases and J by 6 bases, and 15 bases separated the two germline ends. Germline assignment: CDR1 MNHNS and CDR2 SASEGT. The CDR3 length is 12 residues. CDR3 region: CATKPPLDGYTF. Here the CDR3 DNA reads TGTGCCACCAAACCCCCTCTAGATGGCTACACCTTC.

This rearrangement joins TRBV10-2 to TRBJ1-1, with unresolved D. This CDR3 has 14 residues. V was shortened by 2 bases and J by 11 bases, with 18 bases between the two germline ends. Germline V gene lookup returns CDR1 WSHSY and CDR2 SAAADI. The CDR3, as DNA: TGCGCCAGCAGTGAGCCGACAAATTTCTATGGGGCTTTCTTT. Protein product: CASSEPTNFYGAFF.

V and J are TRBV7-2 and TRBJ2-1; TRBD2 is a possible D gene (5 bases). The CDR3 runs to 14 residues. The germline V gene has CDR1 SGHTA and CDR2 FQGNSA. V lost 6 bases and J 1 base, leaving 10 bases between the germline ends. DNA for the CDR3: TGTGCCAGCAGTTTCGGACTGTCCTACAATGAGCAGTTCTTC. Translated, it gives CASSFGLSYNEQFF.

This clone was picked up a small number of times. As DNA, the CDR3 is TGCGCCAGCTTCTTAGATTCTAGCGGGAGTGCAGATACGCAGTATTTT. It encodes CASFLDSSGSADTQYF. This rearrangement joins TRBV5-1 to TRBJ2-3; 10 bases map to TRBD2. J was trimmed by 4 bases and V by 7 bases; bases with no gene match: 12. This CDR3 region has 16 residues. Germline V lookup: CDR1 SGHRS, CDR2 YFSETQ. The whole variable domain, filled in from reference TRBV5-1 and TRBJ2-3, reads KAGVTQTPRYLIKTRGQQVTLSCSPISGHRSVSWYQQTPGQGLQFLFEYFSETQRNKGNFPGRFSGRQFSNSRSEMNVSTLELGDSALYLCASFLDSSGSADTQYFGPGTRLTVL.

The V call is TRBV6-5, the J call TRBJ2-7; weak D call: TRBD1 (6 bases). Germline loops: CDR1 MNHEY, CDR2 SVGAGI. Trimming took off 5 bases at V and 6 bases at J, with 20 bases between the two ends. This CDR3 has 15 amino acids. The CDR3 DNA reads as TGTGCCAGCAGTCCATTTGACATGACAGGCGTCGAGCAGTACTTC. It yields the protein CASSPFDMTGVEQYF.

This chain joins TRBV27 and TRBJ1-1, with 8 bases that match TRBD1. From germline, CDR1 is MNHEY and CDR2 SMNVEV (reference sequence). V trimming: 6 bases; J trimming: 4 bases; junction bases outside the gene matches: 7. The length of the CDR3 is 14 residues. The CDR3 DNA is TGTGCCAGCAGCATTGACAGGGGTGGCACTGAAGCTTTCTTT. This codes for CASSIDRGGTEAFF.